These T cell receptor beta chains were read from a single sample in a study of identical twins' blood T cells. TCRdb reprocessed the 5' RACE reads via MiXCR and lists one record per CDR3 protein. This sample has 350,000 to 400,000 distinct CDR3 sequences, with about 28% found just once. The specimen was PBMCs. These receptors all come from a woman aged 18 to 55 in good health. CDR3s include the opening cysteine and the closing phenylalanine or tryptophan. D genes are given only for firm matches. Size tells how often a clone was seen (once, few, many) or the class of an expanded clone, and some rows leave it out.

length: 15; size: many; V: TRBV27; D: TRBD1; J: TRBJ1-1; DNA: TGTGCCAGCAGTCCACAGGGGGCCGGGGACACTGAAGCTTTCTTT; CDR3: CASSPQGAGDTEAFF
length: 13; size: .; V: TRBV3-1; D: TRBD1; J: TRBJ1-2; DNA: TGTGCCAGCAGCCGGCAGACAGGGAATGGCTACACCTTC; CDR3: CASSRQTGNGYTF
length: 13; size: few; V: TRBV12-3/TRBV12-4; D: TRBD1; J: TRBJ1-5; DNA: TGTGCCAGCACCCCAGGGGGAAGTCAGCCCCAGCATTTT; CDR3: CASTPGGSQPQHF
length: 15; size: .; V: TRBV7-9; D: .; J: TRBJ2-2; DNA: TGTGCCAGCAGCTCCCCCCGGATGGACACCGGGGAGCTGTTTTTT; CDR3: CASSSPRMDTGELFF
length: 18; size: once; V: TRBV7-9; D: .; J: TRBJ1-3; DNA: TGTGCCAGCAGCCCAGACCCCGACGGGTCCCACTCTGGAAACACCATATATTTT; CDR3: CASSPDPDGSHSGNTIYF
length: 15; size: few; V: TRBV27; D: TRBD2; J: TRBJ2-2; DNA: TGTGCCAGCAAAAGAGCGGGGGCGAACACCGGGGAGCTGTTTTTT; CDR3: CASKRAGANTGELFF
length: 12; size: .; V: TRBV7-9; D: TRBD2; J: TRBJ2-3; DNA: TGTGCCAGCAGCTTTTCTAGCGGTGGGCAGTATTTT; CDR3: CASSFSSGGQYF
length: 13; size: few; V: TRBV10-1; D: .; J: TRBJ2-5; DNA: TGCGCCAGCAGTGATACGGGTGAGGAGACCCAGTACTTC; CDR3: CASSDTGEETQYF
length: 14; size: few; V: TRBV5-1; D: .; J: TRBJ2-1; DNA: TGCGCCAGCAGCTTCGCGGGCGGCGACAATGAGCAGTTCTTC; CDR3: CASSFAGGDNEQFF
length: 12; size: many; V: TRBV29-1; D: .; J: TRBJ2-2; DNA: TGCAGCGTTGACAGGGGAACCGGGGAGCTGTTTTTT; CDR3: CSVDRGTGELFF
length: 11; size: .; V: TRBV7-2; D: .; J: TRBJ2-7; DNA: TGTGCCAGCAGCTTAAAAGCCGAGCAGTACTTC; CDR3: CASSLKAEQYF
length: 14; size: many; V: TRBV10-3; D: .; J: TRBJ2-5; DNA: TGTGCCATCAGCCCAGGACAGTACCAAGAGACCCAGTACTTC; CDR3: CAISPGQYQETQYF
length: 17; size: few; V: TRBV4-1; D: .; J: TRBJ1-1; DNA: TGCGCCAGCAGCCGAAGTGCATTTGGACAGATGAACACTGAAGCTTTCTTT; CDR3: CASSRSAFGQMNTEAFF
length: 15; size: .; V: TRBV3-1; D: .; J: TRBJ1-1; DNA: TGTGCCTGCAGCCCCGGGTGGGCGAGAACGACTGAAGCTTTCTTT; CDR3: CACSPGWARTTEAFF
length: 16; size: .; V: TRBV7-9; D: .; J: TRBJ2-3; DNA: TGTGCCAGCAGCACCCCCGGGACATCTAGCACAGATACGCAGTATTTT; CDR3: CASSTPGTSSTDTQYF
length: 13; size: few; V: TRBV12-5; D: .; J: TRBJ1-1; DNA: TGTGCTAGTGGTTTGAGTGGGGGGACTGAAGCTTTCTTT; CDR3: CASGLSGGTEAFF
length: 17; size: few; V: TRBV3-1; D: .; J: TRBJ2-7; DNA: TGTGCCAGCAGCCAATTTCAGGGACGCGTTCTCTCCAACGAGCAGTACTTC; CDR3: CASSQFQGRVLSNEQYF
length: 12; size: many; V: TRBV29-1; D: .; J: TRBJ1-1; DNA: TGCAGCGTTCGAAGACTGCTCACTGAAGCTTTCTTT; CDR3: CSVRRLLTEAFF
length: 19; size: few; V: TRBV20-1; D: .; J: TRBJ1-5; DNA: TGCAGTGCAACTCCGGGACTTAGATTTGCCGTCCGAGGAAATCAGCCCCAGCATTTT; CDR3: CSATPGLRFAVRGNQPQHF
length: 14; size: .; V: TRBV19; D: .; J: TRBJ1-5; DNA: TGTGCCAGTCACCACCGGACTAGCAATCAGCCCCAGCATTTT; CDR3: CASHHRTSNQPQHF
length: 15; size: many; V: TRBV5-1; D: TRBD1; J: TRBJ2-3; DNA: TGTGCCAGCAGCCTTGACAGGGGAAGCACAGATACGCAGTATTTT; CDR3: CASSLDRGSTDTQYF
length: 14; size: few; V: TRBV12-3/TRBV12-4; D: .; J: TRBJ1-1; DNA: TGTGCCAGCAGCTTAGGTACCTGGAACACTGAAGCTTTCTTT; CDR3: CASSLGTWNTEAFF
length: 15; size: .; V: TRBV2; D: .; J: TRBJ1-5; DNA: TGTGCCAGCAGTGCGACCGGGTTGGGAAATCAGCCCCAGCATTTT; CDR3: CASSATGLGNQPQHF
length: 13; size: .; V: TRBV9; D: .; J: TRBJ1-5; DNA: TGTGCCAGCAGCGTCGGGGGCCGTCAGCCCCAGCATTTT; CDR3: CASSVGGRQPQHF
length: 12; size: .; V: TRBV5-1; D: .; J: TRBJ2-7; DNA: TGCGCCAGCAGCTTGGAGACTTACGAGCAGTACTTC; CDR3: CASSLETYEQYF
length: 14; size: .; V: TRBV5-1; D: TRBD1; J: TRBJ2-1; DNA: TGCGCCAGCACACGAGGGGGCCAGTTCAATGAGCAGTTCTTC; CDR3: CASTRGGQFNEQFF
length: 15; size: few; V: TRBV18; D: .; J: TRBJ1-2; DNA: TGTGCCAGCTCACCAATACCCCGGGACACCTATGGCTACACCTTC; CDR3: CASSPIPRDTYGYTF
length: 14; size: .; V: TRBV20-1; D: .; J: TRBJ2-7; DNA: TGCAGTGCTAGAGGAAACTACCCATCCTACGAGCAGTACTTC; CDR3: CSARGNYPSYEQYF
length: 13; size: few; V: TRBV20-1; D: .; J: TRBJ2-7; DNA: TGCAGTGGCCTCCGGGACCTTGGCTACGAGCAGTACTTC; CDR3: CSGLRDLGYEQYF
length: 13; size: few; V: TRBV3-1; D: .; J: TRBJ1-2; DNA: TGTGCCAGCAGCCACTTCAGGGAAGGAGGCTACACCTTC; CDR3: CASSHFREGGYTF
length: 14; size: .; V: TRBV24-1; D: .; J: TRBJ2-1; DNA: TGTGCCACCAGTGGGCTGGGAGCAGGTAATGAGCAGTTCTTC; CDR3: CATSGLGAGNEQFF
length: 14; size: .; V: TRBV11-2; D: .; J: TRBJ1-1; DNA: TGTGCCAGCAGCTTAGATGGCAGGGACACTGAATCTTTCTTT; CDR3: CASSLDGRDTESFF
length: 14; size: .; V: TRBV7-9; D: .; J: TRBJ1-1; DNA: TGTGCCAGCAGCGCGAGACAGGATGGGACTGAAGCTTTCTTT; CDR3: CASSARQDGTEAFF
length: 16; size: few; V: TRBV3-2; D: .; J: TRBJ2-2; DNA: TGTGCCAGCAGCCCAACTAGCGGAGAGAACACCGGGGAGCTGTTTTTT; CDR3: CASSPTSGENTGELFF
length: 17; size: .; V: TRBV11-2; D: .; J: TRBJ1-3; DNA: TGTGCCAGCAGCTCTAGTCGTTCGGGGAATTCTGGAAACACCATATATTTT; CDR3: CASSSSRSGNSGNTIYF
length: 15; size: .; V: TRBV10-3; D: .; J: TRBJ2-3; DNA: TGTGCCATCAGTGATAGGGGGGTTCAACAGGATACGCAGTATTTT; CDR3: CAISDRGVQQDTQYF
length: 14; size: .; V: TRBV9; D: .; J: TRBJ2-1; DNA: TGTGCCGGCAGCGTATTCACTAGAGGGAATGAGCAGTTCTTC; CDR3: CAGSVFTRGNEQFF
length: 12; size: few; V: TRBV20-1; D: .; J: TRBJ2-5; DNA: TGCAGTGCTGCCGAACTAGAAGAGACCCAGTACTTC; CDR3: CSAAELEETQYF
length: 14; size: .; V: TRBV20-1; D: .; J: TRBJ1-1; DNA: TGCAGTGCAACCACGGGGAGGATGAACACTGAAGCTTTCTTT; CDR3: CSATTGRMNTEAFF
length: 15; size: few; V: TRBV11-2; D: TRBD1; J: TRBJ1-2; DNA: TGTGCCAGCAGTAACCCGGGACAGAGAAAGTATGGCTACACCTTC; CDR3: CASSNPGQRKYGYTF
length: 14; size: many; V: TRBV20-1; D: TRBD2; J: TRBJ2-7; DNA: TGCAGTGCAGGTCAAGCGGGAGGCTCCTACGAGCAGTACTTC; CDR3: CSAGQAGGSYEQYF
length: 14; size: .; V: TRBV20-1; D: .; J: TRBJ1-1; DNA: TGCAGTGCTAGAGTGGCAGGGGTGAACACTGAAGCTTTCTTT; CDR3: CSARVAGVNTEAFF
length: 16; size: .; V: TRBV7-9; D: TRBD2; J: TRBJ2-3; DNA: TGTGCCAGCAGCCCACCCCGTGGGCGGGAGACAGATACGCAGTATTTT; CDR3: CASSPPRGRETDTQYF
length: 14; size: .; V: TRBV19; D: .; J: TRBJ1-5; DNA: TGTGCCAGTACCTCCCTGACCCACACCCAGCCCCAGCATTTT; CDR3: CASTSLTHTQPQHF
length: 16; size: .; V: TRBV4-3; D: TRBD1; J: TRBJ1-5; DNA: TGCGCCAGCAGCCAAGATAGGGGGCCAGGCAATCAGCCCCAGCATTTT; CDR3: CASSQDRGPGNQPQHF
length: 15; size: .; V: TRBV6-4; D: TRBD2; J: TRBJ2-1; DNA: TGTGCCAGCAGCCGGGAGGCGAGCTCCTACAATGAGCAGTTCTTC; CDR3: CASSREASSYNEQFF
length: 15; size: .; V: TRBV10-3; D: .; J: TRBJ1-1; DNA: TGTGCCATCAGTGACCTCAAGAGGCAGGGTGATGAAGCTTTCTTT; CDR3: CAISDLKRQGDEAFF
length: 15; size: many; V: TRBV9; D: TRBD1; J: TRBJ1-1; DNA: TGTGCCAGCAGCCCCTCGACAGGGGTGAACACTGAAGCTTTCTTT; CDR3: CASSPSTGVNTEAFF
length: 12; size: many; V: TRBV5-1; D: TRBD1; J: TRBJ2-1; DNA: TGCGCCAGCAGTAGACAGGGCAATGAGCAGTTCTTC; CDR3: CASSRQGNEQFF